This T cell receptor beta chain was identified during a study of blood T cells in healthy people across ages. Deletions cut 2 bases from V and 4 bases from J, with 17 bases between. Germline loops: CDR1 MNHEY, CDR2 SVGEGT. The CDR3 totals 16 residues. The use of a sample-barcoded 5' primer and a J-beta primer mix characterized a second PCR of roughly 7 to 11 cycles. A template-switch adaptor containing 12 random nucleotides labeled each cDNA molecule. Each of the samples gave a minimum of 3 million paired-end reads that contained CDR3. TCRdb recomputed calls from the 5' RACE reads with MiXCR, one row per CDR3 protein. The table includes about 640,000 distinct CDR3 sequences, around 41% detected once.

The source is a man older than 75 in good health. Sequencing was carried out using blood. The V call is TRBV6-2 or TRBV6-3, the J call TRBJ1-2; no clear D gene. CDR3 bases: TGTGCCAGCAGTTACCCTTCAAACCGGGTCACCTATGGCTACACCTTC. Its translation: CASSYPSNRVTYGYTF.